The rows below give T cell receptor beta chains drawn from one sample of a study of T cells in Graves' hyperthyroidism and ophthalmopathy. TCRdb re-called the multiplex PCR reads with MiXCR, one entry per CDR3 protein. Among 250,000 to 350,000 distinct CDR3 sequences listed, around a sixth were seen once. The source material was blood. The source of these receptors is a man younger than 40 with Graves' hyperthyroidism. The CDR3 runs from the conserved cysteine through the conserved F or W. Fields, in order: J gene, CDR3 length, V gene, D gene, clone size, CDR3 protein, CDR3 DNA. A D gene is named only where the DNA matches it firmly. Clone size, where shown, is once, few, many, or a class for clones that have expanded.

J: TRBJ2-5; length: 16; V: TRBV24-1; D: TRBD2; size: many; CDR3: CATSDLHRGGKETQYF; DNA: TGTGCCACCAGTGATTTGCATCGGGGGGGAAAGGAGACCCAGTACTTC
J: TRBJ2-5; length: 15; V: TRBV5-1; D: .; size: .; CDR3: CASSLGSGLRETQYF; DNA: TGCGCCAGCAGCTTGGGGTCCGGGTTAAGGGAGACCCAGTACTTC
J: TRBJ2-7; length: 16; V: TRBV7-9; D: TRBD1; size: .; CDR3: CASSLGSWTGGYEQYF; DNA: TGTGCCAGCAGCTTAGGCTCCTGGACAGGGGGGTACGAGCAGTACTTC
J: TRBJ2-7; length: 14; V: TRBV2; D: .; size: many; CDR3: CATRWYERNEKKYF; DNA: TGTGCCACCAGATGGTACGAGAGGAATGAGAAGAAGTACTTC
J: TRBJ1-6; length: 15; V: TRBV2; D: TRBD1; size: many; CDR3: CASSEQGADNSPLHF; DNA: TGTGCCAGCAGTGAACAGGGGGCTGATAATTCACCCCTCCACTTT
J: TRBJ2-2; length: 16; V: TRBV20-1; D: .; size: .; CDR3: CSARDRLLSNTGELFF; DNA: TGCAGTGCTAGAGATCGTCTGCTCTCAAACACCGGGGAGCTGTTTTTT
J: TRBJ2-5; length: 15; V: TRBV2; D: .; size: many; CDR3: CASSAQGGGQETQYF; DNA: TGTGCCAGCAGCGCTCAGGGGGGGGGGCAGGAGACCCAGTACTTC
J: TRBJ1-5; length: 11; V: TRBV19; D: .; size: .; CDR3: CASSDNQPQHF; DNA: TGTGCCAGTTCGGATAATCAGCCCCAGCATTTT
J: TRBJ2-2; length: 15; V: TRBV2; D: TRBD2; size: many; CDR3: CASNPTSGSAGELFF; DNA: TGTGCCAGCAATCCGACTAGCGGGAGCGCCGGGGAGCTGTTTTTT
J: TRBJ2-4; length: 14; V: TRBV5-5; D: .; size: many; CDR3: CASSLGGLKNIQYF; DNA: TGTGCCAGCAGCTTGGGGGGACTGAAAAACATTCAGTACTTC
J: TRBJ2-7; length: 18; V: TRBV20-1; D: TRBD2; size: .; CDR3: CSARRGRGTSGRFYEQYF; DNA: TGCAGTGCTAGACGCGGCCGCGGGACTAGCGGGAGGTTTTACGAGCAGTACTTC
J: TRBJ1-5; length: 15; V: TRBV7-8; D: .; size: few; CDR3: CASSSATGGNQPQHF; DNA: TGTGCCAGCAGCTCCGCGACGGGGGGCAATCAGCCCCAGCATTTT
J: TRBJ1-2; length: 14; V: TRBV10-3; D: TRBD1; size: few; CDR3: CAISGDRVGYGYTF; DNA: TGTGCCATCAGTGGGGACAGGGTCGGCTATGGCTACACCTTC